These 10 T cell receptor beta chains were all obtained from the same sample, sequenced in a study of tumor and adjacent non-tumor tissue in lung cancer. This sample's RNA came from whole unsorted tissue. The library came from three nested PCR rounds adapted from ARM-PCR protocols. TCRdb re-called the multiplex PCR reads with MiXCR, one entry per CDR3 protein. The sample consists of approximately 90,000 distinct CDR3 sequences, just over 65% of them appearing once. Sequencing used lung tumor tissue. Receptor source: a man aged 55-75 years with non-small cell lung cancer.

With regard to this clonotype: Relative to the germline gene, one junction end is altered; a read error may explain this. The chain links TRBV11-3 to TRBJ2-7; 7 bases are a match to TRBD2. Looked up from germline, CDR1 is SGHNT and CDR2 is YENEEA. The CDR3 has 14 residues. The CDR3 is CASSLFSWDYEQYF. CDR3 coding DNA: TGTGCCAGCAGCTTATTTAGCTGGGACTACGAGCAGTATTTC. Filled out from reference TRBV11-3 and TRBJ2-7, the complete variable domain reads EAGVVQSPRYKIIEKKQPVAFWCNPISGHNTLYWYLQNLGQGPELLIRYENEEAVDDSQLPKDRFSAERLKGVDSTLKIQPAELGDSAVYLCASSLFSWDYEQYFGPGTRLTVT.

In the case of this clonotype: The germline gene is not matched at one end of the junction; a read error may be the cause. The chain links TRBV12-3 or TRBV12-4 to TRBJ1-1; D is uncertain. The CDR3 extends over 12 amino acids. As DNA, the CDR3 is TGTGCCAGCGGCCGGGTGAACACTGAAGCTTTCTTC. This sequence encodes CASGRVNTEAFF.

V is TRBV19 and J is TRBJ2-4, with 7 nucleotides matching TRBD1. This CDR3 contains 14 residues. With 7 bases clipped from V and 3 bases from J, the junction kept 6 bases outside the gene matches. Germline V gene sequence: CDR1 LNHDA, CDR2 SQIVND (reference sequence). CDR3 nucleotides: TGTGCCAGTATGCACAGGGGCAACAAAAACATTCAGTACTTC. Its protein is CASMHRGNKNIQYF.

This clonotype occurred a few times. The gene calls are TRBV20-1 and TRBJ1-5, with D uncertain. CDR1 and CDR2 (germline): DFQATT, SNEGSKA (reference sequence). Trimming pared 0 bases from V and 0 bases from J, leaving 12 bases between. CDR3 length equals 16 residues. DNA for the CDR3: TGCAGTGCTAGAGATGGGATGAAGGATAGCAATCAGCCCCAGCATTTT. Translating gives CSARDGMKDSNQPQHF.

This clonotype was recorded once. One junction end disagrees with the germline gene, perhaps due to a read error. This rearrangement joins TRBV6-5 to TRBJ1-1; D gene ambiguous. This CDR3 is built from 16 residues. The germline gives CDR1 MNHEY, CDR2 SVGAGI. The CDR3 loop reads CASSPFQRCFTTEAFF. DNA of the CDR3: TGTGCCAGCAGCCCCTTTCAGCGTTGTTTTACCACTGAAGCATTCTTT.

The rearrangement links TRBV29-1 to TRBJ2-2; D call uncertain. CDR3 length: 13 residues. From germline, CDR1 is SQVTM and CDR2 ANQGSEA. Trimming shortened V by 2 bases and J by 6 bases, and 10 bases separated the two germline ends. The DNA of the CDR3 is TGCAGCGTTGAATATCGAGTGGCCGGGGAGCTGTTTTTT. Encoded protein: CSVEYRVAGELFF.

This clonotype was seen at least ten times. This chain links TRBV5-6 with TRBJ1-2; no clear D gene. The germline V gene encodes CDR1 SGHDT and CDR2 YYEEEE. V was trimmed by 5 bases and J by 2 bases, leaving 7 bases between them. The CDR3 covers 12 residues. Here the CDR3 DNA reads TGTGCCAGCAGATCTGCCAACTATGGCTACACCTTC. Protein sequence: CASRSANYGYTF.

With regard to this clonotype: An end of the junction does not agree with germline; a read error may underlie this. The chain's CDR3 is CASTLGVSGANTGGLFF. The CDR3 nucleotides read TGTGCCAGCACCTTAGGAGTGTCAGGGGCGAACACCGGGGGGCTGTTTTTT. The chain combines TRBV6-5 with TRBJ2-2; D possibly matches TRBD1 or TRBD2 (6 bases each). This CDR3 contains 17 residues. Germline V CDR1 and CDR2: MNHEY, SVGAGI.

A note on this clonotype: It may be a read error: a sequence one base away is much more abundant. V usage is TRBV28 and J usage is TRBJ2-7; D possibly corresponds to TRBD1 (6 bases). The CDR3 runs 14 residues. CDR1 is MDHEN and CDR2 is SYDVKM in the germline V gene. This chain's CDR3 is CASSSLGGNYGQYF. The CDR3 DNA sequence: TGTGCCAGCAGTTCCCTAGGGGGAAACTACGGGCAGTACTTC.

Concerning this clonotype: A much larger clone lies a single base off, so this may be a read error. DNA of the CDR3: TGCAGTGTTAGTCCGAGACTAGCGGGGGTCAATGAGCAGTTCTTC. It specifies CSVSPRLAGVNEQFF. The chain employs TRBV20-1 and TRBJ2-1; 12 bases line up with TRBD2. This CDR3 contains 15 residues. V was pared by 7 bases and J by 6 bases, with 10 bases of the junction left unmatched. Germline CDR1 and CDR2: DFQATT and SNEGSKA (reference sequence).